This entry is about one T cell receptor (beta chain). Its antigen is currently not known. No much larger clonotype is one base removed from it; base qualities were not supplied. The immunoSEQ Assay, a bias-controlled multiplex PCR, was used to amplify TCRbeta CDR3 regions from genomic DNA. Regarding the original processing steps: The number of nucleated cells in each sample was estimated from the amplification of reference gene primers within the assay. To quantify the absolute abundance of each unique TCRbeta CDR3 rearrangement, sequence reads were collapsed and filtered. For each sample, productive Simpson clonality was calculated by taking the square root of Simpson's diversity index across productive rearrangements. The source is immuneACCESS, and TCRdb retained only in-frame sequences with V and J called. Part of the clones is not carried over; for the studies checked, unresolved V genes explain less than half of this, and the remainder is unexplained. V and J calls and clone size are copied from that table; D and trimming were computed from the DNA. The sample table lists roughly 57,000 clones, around 87% of them with a count of one. The ten largest clonotypes hold roughly 6.4% of the sample.

This entry belongs to a study of blood T cell repertoires in COVID-19 (TCRdb year 2020). For context, the study as a whole: Collaborator samples came from the United States, Italy and Spain and covered acute and convalescent phases of COVID-19. The material from the prospective study consisted of cDNA or gDNA derived from T cells, B-cell-depleted T cells, or PBMCs. Deeply sampled blood TCRbeta repertoires from subjects exposed to, actively infected with, or recovered from COVID-19 were included in the dataset. The repertoires were released in a freely available public database intended as a resource for research on the immune response to SARS-CoV-2. The samples were drawn from the first 160 participants of the ongoing ImmuneRACE study and from 1,254 subjects provided by 6 global collaborators. Sample metadata almost always included a de-identified subject ID, COVID-19 status, age in years and sex. HLA class I and class II types, where available, came from metadata supplied by the sample provider rather than from assay-based typing. Overall results and qualifications from the work: The amount of clinical and demographic metadata varied by source and participant and was provided uncurated.

V sheds 1 base and J sheds 4 bases, leaving 14 bases between their ends. Its CDR3 holds 15 amino acids, cysteine through phenylalanine. CDR3 DNA is the only sequence kept; it has 45 bases, read in frame from the first base. The germline V gene yields SGHVS for CDR1 and FNYEAQ for CDR2. The collaborating institutions used their own protocols to collect whole blood in K2EDTA tubes. For TCRbeta analysis, collaborator samples were shipped as frozen whole blood, as isolated PBMCs, or as DNA extracted from either sample type. The chain is assembled from TRBV7-6 and TRBJ2-7; the D gene is perhaps TRBD2, on 7 matching bases. The TCR comes from a man aged 55 to 69 with active or convalescent COVID-19. The sequenced sample consisted of peripheral blood. The DNA reads TGTGCCAGCAGCTTAGAGGGGGGGCGTTGGTACGAGCAGTACTTC. Its translation reads: CASSLEGGRWYEQYF.